The 7 T cell receptor beta chains presented below share a single source sample, sequenced in a study of CXCR3-negative and CXCR3-positive naive CD8 T cells. Carrying UMI labels, the TRB cDNA libraries were prepared through 5' RACE. TCRdb processed the 5' RACE reads again and assigns one entry to each CDR3 protein, with no DNA. The sample holds fewer than 90,000 distinct CDR3 sequences. The sequencing sample was made of naive CXCR3- CD8+ T cells from blood. Specified subset: CD45RO-CCR7+CD27+CD95- naive CD8+ T cells lacking CXCR3 (TNR3-). These receptors all come from a human donor in good health. Some clones in this sample may be carry-over from other donors' samples.

The chain couples TRBV29-1 to TRBJ1-2. This CDR3 comprises 12 residues. Germline assignment: CDR1 SQVTM and CDR2 ANQGSEA. The CDR3 sequence: CSVELSDYGYTF.

The J gene is TRBJ2-7, the V gene TRBV29-1; TCRdb picks TRBD1, but there is no DNA to check that call. Germline assignment: CDR1 SQVTM and CDR2 ANQGSEA. The CDR3 is made up of 12 amino acids. The CDR3 protein is CSVVPRPYEQYF.

The chain employs TRBV5-5 and TRBJ1-6; absent DNA, TCRdb's TRBD1 call cannot be checked. Germline lookup yields CDR1 SGHKS and CDR2 YYEKEE (reference sequence). The CDR3 runs 14 residues. The CDR3 sequence: CASSFVQGNSPLHF.

The CDR3 sequence: CASSLYNEQFF. The V call is TRBV5-4, the J call TRBJ2-1. The CDR3 extends over 11 amino acids. From germline, CDR1 is SGHNT and CDR2 YYREEE (reference sequence).

The rearrangement links TRBV7-9 to TRBJ1-2; the D call from TCRdb, TRBD1, cannot be confirmed without DNA. This CDR3 contains 14 residues. The germline V gene has CDR1 SEHNR and CDR2 FQNEAQ (reference sequence). The CDR3 spells CASSLGGAVYGYTF.

The chain employs TRBV29-1 and TRBJ2-5; TCRdb returns TRBD1, unconfirmable since there is no DNA. Germline CDR1 is SQVTM and CDR2 is ANQGSEA. This CDR3 is 17 amino acids long. The CDR3: CSVEVQEGASFPETQYF.

The chain links TRBV20-1 to TRBJ2-1; TCRdb calls TRBD2, which cannot be checked without DNA. Germline V gene data show CDR1 as DFQATT and CDR2 as SNEGSKA (reference sequence). This CDR3 has 15 amino acids. The CDR3 sequence is CSALGGREVYNEQFF.